This T cell receptor beta chain was recorded in a study of PD-1 blockade in classical Hodgkin lymphoma. The overall study: A 3 mg/kg intravenous dose of nivolumab was received by patients every 2 weeks.

Specified time point: cycle 4 day 1 (C4D1), after 6 weeks of nivolumab. There was relapse after autologous stem cell transplantation in every patient, and there was variation in brentuximab vedotin exposure. From thawed PBMCs, CD4+ T cells were purified using magnetic negative selection. Profiled with immunoSEQ multiplex PCR; TCRdb holds only in-frame clones, not every one. This sample carries approximately 13,000 clones, roughly 90% of them seen once, and the ten largest clones take less than 1%. Only a few counts were recorded for this clone. The sample was CD4+ T cells from blood, taken before the fourth cycle of nivolumab. This TCR came from a human donor with classical Hodgkin lymphoma.

CDR3 bases: TGTGCCAGCAGTGAAACAGTAGGGGGCTACACCTTC. Its protein product is CASSETVGGYTF. The chain uses TRBV25-1 and TRBJ1-2; D is unresolved. Germline CDR1 is MGHDK and CDR2 is SYGVNS. The ends were cut back, 2 bases at V and 8 bases at J, with 9 bases in the middle. The CDR3 loop spans 12 amino acids.